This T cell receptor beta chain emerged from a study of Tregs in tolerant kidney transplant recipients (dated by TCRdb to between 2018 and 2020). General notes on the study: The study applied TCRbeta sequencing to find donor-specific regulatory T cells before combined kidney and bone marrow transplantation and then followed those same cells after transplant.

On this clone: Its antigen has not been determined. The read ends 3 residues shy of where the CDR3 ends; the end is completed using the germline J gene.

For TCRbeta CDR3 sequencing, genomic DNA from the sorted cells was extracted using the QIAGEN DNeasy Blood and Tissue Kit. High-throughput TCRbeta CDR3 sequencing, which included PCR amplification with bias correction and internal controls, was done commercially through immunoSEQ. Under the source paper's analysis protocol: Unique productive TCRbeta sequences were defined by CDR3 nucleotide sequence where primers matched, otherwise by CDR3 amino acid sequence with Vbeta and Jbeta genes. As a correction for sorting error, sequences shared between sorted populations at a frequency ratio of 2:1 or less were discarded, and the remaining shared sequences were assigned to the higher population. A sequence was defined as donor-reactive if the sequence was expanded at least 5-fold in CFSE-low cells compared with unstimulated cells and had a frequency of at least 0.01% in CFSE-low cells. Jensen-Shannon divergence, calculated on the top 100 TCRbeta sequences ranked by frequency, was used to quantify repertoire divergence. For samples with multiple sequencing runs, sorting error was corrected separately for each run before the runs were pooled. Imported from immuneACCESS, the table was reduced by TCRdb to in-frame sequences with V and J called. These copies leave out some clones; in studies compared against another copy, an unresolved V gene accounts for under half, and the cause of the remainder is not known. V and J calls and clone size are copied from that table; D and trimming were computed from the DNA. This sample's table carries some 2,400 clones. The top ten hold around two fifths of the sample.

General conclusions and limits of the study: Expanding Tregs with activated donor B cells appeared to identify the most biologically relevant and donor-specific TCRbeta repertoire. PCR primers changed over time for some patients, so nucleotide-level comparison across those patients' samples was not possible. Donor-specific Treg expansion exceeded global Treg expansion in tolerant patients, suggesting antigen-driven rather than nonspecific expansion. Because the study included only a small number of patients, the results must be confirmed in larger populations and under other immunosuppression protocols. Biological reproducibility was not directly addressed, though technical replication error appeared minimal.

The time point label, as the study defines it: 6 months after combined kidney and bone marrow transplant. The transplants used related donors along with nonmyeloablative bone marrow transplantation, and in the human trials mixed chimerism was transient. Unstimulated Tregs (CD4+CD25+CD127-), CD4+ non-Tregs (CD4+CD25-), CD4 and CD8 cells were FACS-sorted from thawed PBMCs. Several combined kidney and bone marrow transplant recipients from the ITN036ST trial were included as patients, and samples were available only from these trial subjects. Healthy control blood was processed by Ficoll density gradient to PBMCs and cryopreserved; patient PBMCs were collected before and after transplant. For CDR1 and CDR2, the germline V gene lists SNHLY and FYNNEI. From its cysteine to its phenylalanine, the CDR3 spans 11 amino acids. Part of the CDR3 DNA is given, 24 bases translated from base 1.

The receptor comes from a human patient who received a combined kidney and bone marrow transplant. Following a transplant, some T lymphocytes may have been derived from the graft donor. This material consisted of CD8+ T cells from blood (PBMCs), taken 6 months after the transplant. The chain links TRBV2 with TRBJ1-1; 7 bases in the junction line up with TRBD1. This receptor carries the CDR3 CASSVQGTAFF. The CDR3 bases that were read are TGTGCCAGCAGTGTACAGGGGACG. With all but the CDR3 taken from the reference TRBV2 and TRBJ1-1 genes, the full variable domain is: EPEVTQTPSHQVTQMGQEVILRCVPISNHLYFYWYRQILGQKVEFLVSFYNNEISEKSEIFDDQFSVERPDGSNFTLKIRSTKLEDSAMYFCASSVQGTAFFGQGTRLTVV.